The sequence of this TCR beta chain was determined in a study of T cell repertoires in cytomegalovirus infection (dated by TCRdb to 2018 to 2020). About the full investigation: Recently identified HLA-C-restricted CMV epitopes, whose presentation resists viral immunomodulation, were targeted by peptide stimulations together with well-studied HLA-B-restricted epitopes. Because public TCR beta signatures pointed to carriage of CMV infection together with the matching HLA type, the HLA type of each donor mattered for the analysis.

Sequencing was performed on an Illumina HiSeq 1500. TCRdb reprocessing: public reads trimmed at Q25 with fastp, clones called with MiXCR, in-frame beta chains kept. One record per CDR3 amino acid sequence lists the most common genes and DNA. Recorded for this sample are some 71,000 distinct CDR3 sequences; 25% to 30% of them occurred a single time. The ten largest make up just under 60% of the sample. What the research found in general, with its limitations: In both this cohort and an independent cohort of 352 donors, the cumulative frequency of public TCR beta family members distinguished carriers of CMV infection plus the relevant HLA type. The ex vivo response was dominated by HLA-C-restricted CMV-specific TCR beta clonotypes, which also provided the single most frequent clonotype in two of eight donors.

This clonotype occurred many times. Its antigen is not yet known. Base qualities were left out, and no much larger clone turns up one base away. The treatment or condition label for this specimen denotes: in vitro stimulation with specific CMV peptide epitopes to enrich CMV-specific T cells. From the germline V gene (reference sequence), CDR1 is SEHNR and CDR2 is FQNEAQ. The CDR3 has 17 amino acids, counting the end cysteine and phenylalanine. Of all the DNA, just the CDR3 is kept, 51 bases in frame from base 1. Trimming takes 1 base off V and 2 bases off J; junction bases not matched to a gene: 5. The specimen was CD8+ T cells from cultured PBMCs, collected from culture after CMV antigen stimulation. In this chain, TRBV7-9 is recombined with TRBJ1-5, with TRBD1 identical over 10 junction bases. The sequence derives from a human donor in good health (CMV status not recorded). Some clones in this sample may be carry-over from other donors' samples. The sequenced DNA is TGTGCCAGCAGCTTAGGTACCGGGACAGGGGGCAATCAGCCCCAGCATTTT. It specifies CASSLGTGTGGNQPQHF.